This T cell receptor beta chain was identified during a study of T cell responses to AZD1222 COVID-19 vaccine. CDR1 and CDR2 (germline): MDHEN, SYDVKM. The CDR3 contains 15 residues. The V segment lost 5 bases and the J segment 2 bases; nucleotides outside the gene matches: 6. Whole-study results and caveats: The study reported that nearly half of spike-specific TCRs target unmutated variant regions. Scientists sampled the repertoires only once the peak T cell response had passed. AZD1222 recipients seropositive at baseline numbered only five to seven. Clonal diversity may have been underestimated, and the donors were mostly white British, with more females than males.

TCRdb's copy holds only in-frame clones and misses some; the assay was immunoSEQ multiplex PCR. The top ten clones hold 1.5% to 2% of a sample with approximately 130,000 clones, more than 90% of them seen once. On this clone itself: Its target is not known.

The source material was peripheral blood, sampled on day 0 of AZD1222 vaccination. The TCR originated in an adult in good health. This chain links TRBV28 with TRBJ2-7; 10 nucleotides align to TRBD1. The CDR3 DNA reads as TGTGCCAGCAGTCCCGGACAGGGGGGGACCTACGAGCAGTACTTC. Translation gives CASSPGQGGTYEQYF.